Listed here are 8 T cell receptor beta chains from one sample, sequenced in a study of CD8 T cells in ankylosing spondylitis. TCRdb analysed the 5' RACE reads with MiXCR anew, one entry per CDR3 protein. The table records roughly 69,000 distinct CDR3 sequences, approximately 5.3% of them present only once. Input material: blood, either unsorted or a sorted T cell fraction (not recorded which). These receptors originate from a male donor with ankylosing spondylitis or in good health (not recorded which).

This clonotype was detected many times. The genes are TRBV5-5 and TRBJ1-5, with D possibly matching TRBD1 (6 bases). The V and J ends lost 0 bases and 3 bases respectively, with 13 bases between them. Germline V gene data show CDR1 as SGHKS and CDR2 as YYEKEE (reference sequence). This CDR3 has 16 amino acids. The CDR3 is CASSLDPGGTNQPQHF. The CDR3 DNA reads TGTGCCAGCAGCTTGGATCCGGGGGGCACCAATCAGCCCCAGCATTTT.

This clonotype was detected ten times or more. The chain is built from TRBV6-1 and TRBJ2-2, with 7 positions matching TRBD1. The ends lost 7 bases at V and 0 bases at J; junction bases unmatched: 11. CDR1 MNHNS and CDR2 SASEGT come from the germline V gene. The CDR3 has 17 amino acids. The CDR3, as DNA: TGTGCCAGCACCGTCTCCGGGACAGACTCGAACACCGGGGAGCTGTTTTTT. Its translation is CASTVSGTDSNTGELFF.

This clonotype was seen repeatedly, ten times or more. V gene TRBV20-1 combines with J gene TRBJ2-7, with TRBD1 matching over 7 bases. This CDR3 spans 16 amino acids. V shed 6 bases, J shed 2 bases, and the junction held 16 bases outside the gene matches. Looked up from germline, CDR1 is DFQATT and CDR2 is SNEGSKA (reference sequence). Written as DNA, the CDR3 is TGCAGTGCGTACAAGACAGGGTCCAGTATAGCCTACGAGCAGTACTTC. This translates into CSAYKTGSSIAYEQYF.

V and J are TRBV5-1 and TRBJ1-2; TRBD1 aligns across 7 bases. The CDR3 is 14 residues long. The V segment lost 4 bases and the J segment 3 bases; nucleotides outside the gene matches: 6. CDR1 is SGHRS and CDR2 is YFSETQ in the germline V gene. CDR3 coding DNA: TGCGCCAGCAGCAGACAGGGTTCGGACTATGGCTACACCTTC. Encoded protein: CASSRQGSDYGYTF.

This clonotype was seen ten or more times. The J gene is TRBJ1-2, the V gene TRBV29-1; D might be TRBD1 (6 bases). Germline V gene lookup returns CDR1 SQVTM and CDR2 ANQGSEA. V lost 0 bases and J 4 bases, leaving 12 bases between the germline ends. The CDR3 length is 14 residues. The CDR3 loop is CSVEDSPGAYGYTF. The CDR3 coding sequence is TGCAGCGTTGAAGATAGTCCGGGGGCCTATGGCTACACCTTC.

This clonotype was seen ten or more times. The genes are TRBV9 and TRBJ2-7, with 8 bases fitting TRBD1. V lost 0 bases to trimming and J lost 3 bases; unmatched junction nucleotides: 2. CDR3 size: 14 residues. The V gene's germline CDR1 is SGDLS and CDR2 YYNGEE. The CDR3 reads CASSVGGQVYEQYF. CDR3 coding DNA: TGTGCCAGCAGCGTAGGGGGACAGGTCTACGAGCAGTACTTC.

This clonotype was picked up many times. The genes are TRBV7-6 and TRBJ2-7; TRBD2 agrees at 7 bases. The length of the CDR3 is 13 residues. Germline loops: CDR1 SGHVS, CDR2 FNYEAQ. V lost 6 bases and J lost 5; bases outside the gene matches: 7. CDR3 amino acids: CASRKSGADEQYF. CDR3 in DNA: TGTGCCAGCAGGAAAAGCGGGGCGGACGAGCAGTACTTC.

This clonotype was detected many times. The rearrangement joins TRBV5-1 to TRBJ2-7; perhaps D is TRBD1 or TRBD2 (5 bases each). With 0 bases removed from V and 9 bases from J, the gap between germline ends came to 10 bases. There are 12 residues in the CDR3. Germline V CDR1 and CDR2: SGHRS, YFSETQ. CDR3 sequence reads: CASSLGGRTQYF. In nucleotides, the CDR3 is TGCGCCAGCAGCTTGGGGGGACGAACGCAGTACTTC.